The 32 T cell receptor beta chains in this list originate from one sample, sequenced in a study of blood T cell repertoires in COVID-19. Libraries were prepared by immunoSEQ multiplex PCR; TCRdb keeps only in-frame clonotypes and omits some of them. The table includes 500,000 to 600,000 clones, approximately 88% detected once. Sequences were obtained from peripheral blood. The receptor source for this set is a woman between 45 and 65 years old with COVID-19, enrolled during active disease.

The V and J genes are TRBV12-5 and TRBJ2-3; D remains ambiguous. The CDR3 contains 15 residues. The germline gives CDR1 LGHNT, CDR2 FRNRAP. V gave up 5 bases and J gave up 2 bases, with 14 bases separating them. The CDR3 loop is CASGPRLGYTDTQYF. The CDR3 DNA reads TGTGCTAGTGGTCCGCGACTCGGATACACAGATACGCAGTATTTT.

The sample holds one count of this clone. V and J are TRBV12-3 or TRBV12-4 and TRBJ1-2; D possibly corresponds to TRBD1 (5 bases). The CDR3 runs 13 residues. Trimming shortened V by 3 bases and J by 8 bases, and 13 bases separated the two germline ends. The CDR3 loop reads CASSFLAGLGYTF. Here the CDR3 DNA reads TGTGCCAGCAGTTTCTTAGCAGGGCTGGGCTACACCTTC.

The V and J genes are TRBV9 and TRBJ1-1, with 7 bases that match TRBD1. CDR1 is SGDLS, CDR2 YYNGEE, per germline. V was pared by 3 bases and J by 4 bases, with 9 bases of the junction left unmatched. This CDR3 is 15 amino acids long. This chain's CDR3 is CASSGATGVGTEAFF. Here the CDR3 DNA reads TGTGCCAGCAGCGGCGCCACAGGGGTGGGCACTGAAGCTTTCTTT. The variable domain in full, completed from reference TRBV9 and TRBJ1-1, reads DSGVTQTPKHLITATGQRVTLRCSPRSGDLSVYWYQQSLDQGLQFLIQYYNGEERAKGNILERFSAQQFPDLHSELNLSSLELGDSALYFCASSGATGVGTEAFFGQGTRLTVV.

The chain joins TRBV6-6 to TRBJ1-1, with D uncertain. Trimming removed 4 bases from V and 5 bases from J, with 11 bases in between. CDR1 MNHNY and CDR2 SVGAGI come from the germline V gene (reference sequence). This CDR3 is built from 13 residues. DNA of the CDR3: TGTGCCAGCAGTTCCCCCGCGGGGACTGAAGCTTTCTTT. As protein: CASSSPAGTEAFF.

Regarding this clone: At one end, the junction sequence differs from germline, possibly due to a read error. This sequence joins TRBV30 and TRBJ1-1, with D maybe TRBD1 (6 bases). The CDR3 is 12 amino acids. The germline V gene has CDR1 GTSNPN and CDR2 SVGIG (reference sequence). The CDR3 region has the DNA TGCTCCTCCGGGACACCCGTCACTGAAGCTTTCTTT. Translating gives CSSGTPVTEAFF.

The CDR3 region is CASSQIGETQYF. In nucleotides, the CDR3 is TGTGCCAGCAGCCAGATCGGGGAGACCCAGTACTTC. The V call is TRBV11-2, the J call TRBJ2-5; no firm D call. The CDR3 runs to 12 residues. Trimming left V 5 bases short and J 5 bases short, with 9 bases between. Germline V gene lookup returns CDR1 SGHAT and CDR2 FQNNGV.

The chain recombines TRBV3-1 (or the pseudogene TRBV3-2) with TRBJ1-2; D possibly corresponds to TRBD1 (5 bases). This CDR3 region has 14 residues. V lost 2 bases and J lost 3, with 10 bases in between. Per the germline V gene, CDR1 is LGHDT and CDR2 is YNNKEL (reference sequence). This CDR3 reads CASSQQGTYYGYTF. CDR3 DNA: TGTGCCAGCAGCCAACAGGGAACCTACTATGGCTACACCTTC.

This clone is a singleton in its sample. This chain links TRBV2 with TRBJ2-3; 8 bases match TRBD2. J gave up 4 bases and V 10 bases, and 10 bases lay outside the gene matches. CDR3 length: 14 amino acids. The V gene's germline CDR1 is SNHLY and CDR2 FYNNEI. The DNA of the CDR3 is TGTGCCACCACCCCCGGGCGGGGGGCAGATACGCAGTATTTT. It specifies CATTPGRGADTQYF.

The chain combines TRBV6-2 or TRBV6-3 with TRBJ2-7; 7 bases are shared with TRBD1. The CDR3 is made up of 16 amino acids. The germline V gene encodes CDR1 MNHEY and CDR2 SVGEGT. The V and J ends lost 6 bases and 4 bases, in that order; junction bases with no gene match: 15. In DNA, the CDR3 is TGTGCCAGCAGCCCGCCGACAGGGTACAGGAGTTACGAGCAGTACTTC. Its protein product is CASSPPTGYRSYEQYF.

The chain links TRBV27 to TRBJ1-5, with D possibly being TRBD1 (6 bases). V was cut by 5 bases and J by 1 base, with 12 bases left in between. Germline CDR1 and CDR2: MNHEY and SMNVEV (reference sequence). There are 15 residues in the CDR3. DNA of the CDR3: TGTGCCAGCAGTCTTACAGGGAACAGCAATCAGCCCCAGCATTTT. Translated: CASSLTGNSNQPQHF.

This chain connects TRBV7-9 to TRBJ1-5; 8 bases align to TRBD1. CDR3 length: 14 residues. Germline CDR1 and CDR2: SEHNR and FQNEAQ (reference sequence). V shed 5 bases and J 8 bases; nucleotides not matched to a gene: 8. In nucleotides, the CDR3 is TGTGCCAGCAGCCCACGGACAGGGAGGGAGCCCCAGCATTTT. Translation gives CASSPRTGREPQHF.

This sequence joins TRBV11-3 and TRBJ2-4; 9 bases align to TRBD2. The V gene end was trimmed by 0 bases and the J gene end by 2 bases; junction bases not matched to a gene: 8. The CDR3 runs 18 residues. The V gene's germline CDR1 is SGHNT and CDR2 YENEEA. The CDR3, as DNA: TGTGCCAGCAGCTTAGACGTTGGGCTAGCGGGGACCAAAAACATTCAGTACTTC. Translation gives CASSLDVGLAGTKNIQYF.

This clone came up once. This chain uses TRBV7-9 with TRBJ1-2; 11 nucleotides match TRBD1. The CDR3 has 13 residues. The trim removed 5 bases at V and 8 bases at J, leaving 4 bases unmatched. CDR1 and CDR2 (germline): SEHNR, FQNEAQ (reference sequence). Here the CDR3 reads CASSTGTGGGYTF. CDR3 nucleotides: TGTGCCAGCAGCACGGGGACAGGGGGAGGCTACACCTTC.

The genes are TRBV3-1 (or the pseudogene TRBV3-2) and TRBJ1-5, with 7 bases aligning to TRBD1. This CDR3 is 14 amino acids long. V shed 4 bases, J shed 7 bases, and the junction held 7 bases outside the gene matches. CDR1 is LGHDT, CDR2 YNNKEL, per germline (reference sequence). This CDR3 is CASSPYRGWQPQHF. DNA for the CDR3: TGTGCCAGCAGCCCCTACAGGGGATGGCAGCCCCAGCATTTT.

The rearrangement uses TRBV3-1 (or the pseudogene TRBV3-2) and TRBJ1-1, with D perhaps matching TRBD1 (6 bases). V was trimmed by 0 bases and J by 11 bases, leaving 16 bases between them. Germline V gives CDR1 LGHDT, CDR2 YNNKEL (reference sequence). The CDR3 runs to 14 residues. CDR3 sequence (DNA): TGTGCCAGCAGCCAAGATGTACAGGGCCTGAGGGCTTTCTTT. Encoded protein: CASSQDVQGLRAFF.

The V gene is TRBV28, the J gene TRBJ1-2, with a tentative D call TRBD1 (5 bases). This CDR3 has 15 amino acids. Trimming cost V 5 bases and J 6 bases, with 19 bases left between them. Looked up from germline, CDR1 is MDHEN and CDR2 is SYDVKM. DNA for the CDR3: TGTGCCAGCAGTCTCCCCGTGGCGGGGGGGGATGGCTACACCTTC. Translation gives CASSLPVAGGDGYTF.

The CDR3 sequence: CASSQEQGETQYF. The CDR3 nucleotides are TGTGCCAGCAGCCAAGAACAGGGAGAGACCCAGTACTTC. The rearrangement uses TRBV3-1 (or the pseudogene TRBV3-2) and TRBJ2-5, with TRBD1 as a possible D gene (6 bases). The germline CDR1 and CDR2 sequences are LGHDT and YNNKEL (reference sequence). The length of the CDR3 is 13 residues. The V gene lost 0 bases and the J gene lost 4 bases, with 6 bases spanning the gap.

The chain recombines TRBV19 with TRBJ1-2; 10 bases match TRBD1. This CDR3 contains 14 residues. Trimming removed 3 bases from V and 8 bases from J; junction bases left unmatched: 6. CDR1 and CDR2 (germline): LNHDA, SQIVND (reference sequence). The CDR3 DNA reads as TGTGCCAGTAGTATCGGGACAGGGGCAAGAGGCTACACCTTC. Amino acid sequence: CASSIGTGARGYTF.

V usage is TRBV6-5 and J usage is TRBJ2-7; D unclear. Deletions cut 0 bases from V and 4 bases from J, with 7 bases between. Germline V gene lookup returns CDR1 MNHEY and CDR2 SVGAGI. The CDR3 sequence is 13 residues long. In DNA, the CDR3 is TGTGCCAGCAGTTACTCAGACACTTACGAGCAGTACTTC. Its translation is CASSYSDTYEQYF.

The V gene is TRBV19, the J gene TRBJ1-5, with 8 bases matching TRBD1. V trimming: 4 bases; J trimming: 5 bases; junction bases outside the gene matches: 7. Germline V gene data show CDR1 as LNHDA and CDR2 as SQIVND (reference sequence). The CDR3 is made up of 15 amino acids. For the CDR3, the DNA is TGTGCCAGTAGTACTTACCGGACAGGGCATCAGCCCCAGCATTTT. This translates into CASSTYRTGHQPQHF.

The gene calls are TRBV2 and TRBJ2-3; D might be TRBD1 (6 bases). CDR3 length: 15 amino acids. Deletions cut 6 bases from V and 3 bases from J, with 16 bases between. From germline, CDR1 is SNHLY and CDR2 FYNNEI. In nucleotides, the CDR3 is TGTGCCAGCAGAGCCAGGGCAGGGGCTACAGATACGCAGTATTTT. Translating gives CASRARAGATDTQYF.

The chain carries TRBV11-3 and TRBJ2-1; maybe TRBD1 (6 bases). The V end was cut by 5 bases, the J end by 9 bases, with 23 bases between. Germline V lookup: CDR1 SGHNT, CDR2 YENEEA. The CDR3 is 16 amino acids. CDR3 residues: CASSPPEGEKRSEQFF. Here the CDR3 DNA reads TGTGCCAGCAGCCCTCCAGAGGGGGAAAAAAGATCTGAGCAGTTCTTC.

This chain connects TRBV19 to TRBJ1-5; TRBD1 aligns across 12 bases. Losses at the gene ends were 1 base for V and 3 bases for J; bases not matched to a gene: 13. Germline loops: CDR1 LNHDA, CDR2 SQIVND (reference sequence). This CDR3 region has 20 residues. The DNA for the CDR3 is TGTGCCAGTAGTATAGCGGAGAGGGACAGGGGGCTCCGGGACAATCAGCCCCAGCATTTT. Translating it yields CASSIAERDRGLRDNQPQHF. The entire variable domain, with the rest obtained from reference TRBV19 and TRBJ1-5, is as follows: DGGITQSPKYLFRKEGQNVTLSCEQNLNHDAMYWYRQDPGQGLRLIYYSQIVNDFQKGDIAEGYSVSREKKESFPLTVTSAQKNPTAFYLCASSIAERDRGLRDNQPQHFGDGTRLSIL.

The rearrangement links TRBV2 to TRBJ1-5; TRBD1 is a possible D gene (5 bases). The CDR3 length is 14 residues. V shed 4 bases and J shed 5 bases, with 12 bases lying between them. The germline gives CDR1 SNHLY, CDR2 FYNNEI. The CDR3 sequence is CASSGDGGDQPQHF. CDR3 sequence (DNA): TGTGCCAGCAGTGGGGACGGGGGGGATCAGCCCCAGCATTTT.

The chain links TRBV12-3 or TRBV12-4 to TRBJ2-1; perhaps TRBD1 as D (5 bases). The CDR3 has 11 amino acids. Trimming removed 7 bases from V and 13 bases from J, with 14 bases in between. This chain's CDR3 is CASTYLGRQFF. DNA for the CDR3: TGTGCCAGCACCTACCTGGGGCGACAGTTCTTC.

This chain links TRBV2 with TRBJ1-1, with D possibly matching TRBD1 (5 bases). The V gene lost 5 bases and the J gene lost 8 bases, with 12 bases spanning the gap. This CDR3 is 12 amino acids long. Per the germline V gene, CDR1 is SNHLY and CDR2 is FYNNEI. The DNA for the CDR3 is TGTGCCAGCAGTTGGGGGGGTCTAGAAGCTTTCTTT. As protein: CASSWGGLEAFF.

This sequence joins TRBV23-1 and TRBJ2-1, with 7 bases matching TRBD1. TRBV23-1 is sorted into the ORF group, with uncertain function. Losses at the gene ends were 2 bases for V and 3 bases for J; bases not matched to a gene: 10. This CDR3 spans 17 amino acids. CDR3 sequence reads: CASSQNSGTDNYNEQFF. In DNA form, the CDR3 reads TGCGCCAGCAGTCAAAATTCCGGGACAGATAACTACAATGAGCAGTTCTTC.

In DNA, the CDR3 is TGTGCCAGCAGACCCGGACAGGTCGGGGAGACCCAGTACTTC. Amino acid sequence: CASRPGQVGETQYF. The genes are TRBV6-5 and TRBJ2-5; 7 bases fit TRBD1. V shed 6 bases, J shed 5 bases, and the junction held 9 bases outside the gene matches. CDR1 MNHEY and CDR2 SVGAGI come from the germline V gene. The CDR3 spans 14 residues.

CDR3 protein: CASSVAGLAAGANVLTF. The CDR3 DNA sequence: TGTGCCAGCAGCGTAGCTGGGCTAGCGGCAGGGGCCAACGTCCTGACTTTC. The V call is TRBV9, the J call TRBJ2-6, with TRBD2 matching over 7 bases. Losses at the gene ends were 0 bases for V and 4 bases for J; bases not matched to a gene: 7. This CDR3 region has 17 residues. Germline CDR1 reads SGDLS; CDR2 reads YYNGEE.

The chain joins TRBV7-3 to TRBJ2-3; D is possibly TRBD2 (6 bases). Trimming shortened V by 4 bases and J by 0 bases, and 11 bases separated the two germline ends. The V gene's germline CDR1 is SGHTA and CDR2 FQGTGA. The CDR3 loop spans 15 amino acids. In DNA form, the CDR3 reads TGTGCCAGCAGCTACGGCGGGGCTAGCACAGATACGCAGTATTTT. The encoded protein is CASSYGGASTDTQYF.

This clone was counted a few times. CDR3 sequence: CASAPADRGRSPLHF. The CDR3, as DNA: TGTGCCAGCGCCCCGGCCGACAGGGGCAGGTCACCCCTCCACTTT. The chain joins TRBV2 to TRBJ1-6; 8 nucleotides agree with TRBD1. There are 15 residues in the CDR3. The germline CDR1 and CDR2 sequences are SNHLY and FYNNEI. Trimming removed 8 bases from V and 10 bases from J; junction bases left unmatched: 13. The full variable domain, rest sourced from reference TRBV2 and TRBJ1-6, is EPEVTQTPSHQVTQMGQEVILRCVPISNHLYFYWYRQILGQKVEFLVSFYNNEISEKSEIFDDQFSVERPDGSNFTLKIRSTKLEDSAMYFCASAPADRGRSPLHFGNGTRLTVT.

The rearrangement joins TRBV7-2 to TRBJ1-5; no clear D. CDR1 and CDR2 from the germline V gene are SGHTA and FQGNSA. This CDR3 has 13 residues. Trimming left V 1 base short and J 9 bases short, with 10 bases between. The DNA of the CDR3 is TGTGCCAGCAGCTTAGGTGCACGGGGGCCCCAGCATTTT. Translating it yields CASSLGARGPQHF.